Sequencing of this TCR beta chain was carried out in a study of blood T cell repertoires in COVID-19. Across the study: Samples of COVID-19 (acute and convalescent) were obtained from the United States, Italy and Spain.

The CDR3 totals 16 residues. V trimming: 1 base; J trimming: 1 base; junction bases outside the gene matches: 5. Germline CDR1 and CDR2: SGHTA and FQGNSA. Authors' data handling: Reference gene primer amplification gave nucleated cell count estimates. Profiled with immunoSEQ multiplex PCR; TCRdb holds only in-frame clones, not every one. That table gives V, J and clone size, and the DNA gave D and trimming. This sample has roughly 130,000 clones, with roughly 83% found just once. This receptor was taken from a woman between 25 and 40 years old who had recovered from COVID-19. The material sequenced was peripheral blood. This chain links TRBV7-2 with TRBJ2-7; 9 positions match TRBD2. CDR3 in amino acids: CASSLGPSGISYEQYF. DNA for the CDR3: TGTGCCAGCAGCTTAGGGCCTAGCGGGATATCCTACGAGCAGTACTTC.